This TCR beta chain was sequenced for a study of T cells in Graves' hyperthyroidism and ophthalmopathy. Amplified TCR beta CDR3 regions derived from RNA transcripts. The HTBI primer set served for first-round RT-PCR of the TCR CDR3. TCRdb re-called the multiplex PCR reads with MiXCR, one entry per CDR3 protein. The sample shows over 350,000 distinct CDR3 sequences, roughly 13% of them seen only once. Fresh peripheral blood, around 11 ml of it, supplied the PBMCs. This clonotype was picked up a small number of times. CDR3 length: 12 amino acids. Trimming left V 4 bases short and J 6 bases short, with 8 bases between. In germline, CDR1 is LNHDA, CDR2 SQIVND (reference sequence).

The TCR was taken from a man aged 50-60 years with Graves' ophthalmopathy. The chain has TRBV19 and TRBJ2-3, with D hard to call. Sequencing was done on a sample of blood. The CDR3 coding sequence is TGTGCCAGTAGTACCAAGTGGGATACGCAGTATTTT. Amino acids: CASSTKWDTQYF.